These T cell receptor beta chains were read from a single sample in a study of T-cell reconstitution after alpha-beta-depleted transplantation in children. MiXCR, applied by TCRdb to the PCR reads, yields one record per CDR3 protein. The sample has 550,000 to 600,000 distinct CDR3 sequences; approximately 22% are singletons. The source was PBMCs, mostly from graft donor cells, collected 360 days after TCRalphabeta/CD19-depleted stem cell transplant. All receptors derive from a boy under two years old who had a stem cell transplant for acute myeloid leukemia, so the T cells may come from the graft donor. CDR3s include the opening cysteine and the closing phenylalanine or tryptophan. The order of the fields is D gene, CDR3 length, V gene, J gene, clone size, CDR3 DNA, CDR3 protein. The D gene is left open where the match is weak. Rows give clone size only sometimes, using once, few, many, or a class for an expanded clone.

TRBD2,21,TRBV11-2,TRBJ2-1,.,TGTGCCAGCAGCTTATGGGGCCACGGGACTAGCGGAAAAAGCTCCTACAATGAGCAGTTCTTC,CASSLWGHGTSGKSSYNEQFF
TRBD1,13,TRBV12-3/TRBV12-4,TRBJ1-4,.,TGTGCCACCTTACAGGGGCCGAGTGAAAAACTGTTTTTT,CATLQGPSEKLFF
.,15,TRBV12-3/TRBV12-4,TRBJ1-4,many,TGTGCCAGCAGTTTCGGACAGCCAACTAATGAAAAACTGTTTTTT,CASSFGQPTNEKLFF
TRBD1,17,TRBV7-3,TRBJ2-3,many,TGTGCCAGCAGTTCGAATGGGTGGGACAGGGGTGCAGATACGCAGTATTTT,CASSSNGWDRGADTQYF
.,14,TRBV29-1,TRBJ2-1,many,TGCAGCGCCCCGGCCAGGGGTTCCTACAATGAGCAGTTCTTC,CSAPARGSYNEQFF
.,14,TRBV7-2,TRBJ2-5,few,TGTGCCAGCAGCTGGGAGGGGGGCGGAGAGACCCAGTACTTC,CASSWEGGGETQYF
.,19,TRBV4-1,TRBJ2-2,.,TGCGCCAGCAGCCAATCCTCGAGTTATCCTGGTGTGTGGGCCGGGGAGCTGTTTTTT,CASSQSSSYPGVWAGELFF
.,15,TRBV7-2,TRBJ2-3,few,TGTGCCAGCAGCCCCCTAGGCCTTTACACAGATACGCAGTATTTT,CASSPLGLYTDTQYF
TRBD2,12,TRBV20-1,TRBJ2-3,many,TGCAGTCCCGGGACTAGCGTCGATACGCAGTATTTT,CSPGTSVDTQYF
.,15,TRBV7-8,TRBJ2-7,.,TGTGCCAGCAGCTTAGGGGGCGCTGGGCAGGACGAGCAGTACTTC,CASSLGGAGQDEQYF
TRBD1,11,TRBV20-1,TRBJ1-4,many,TGCAGTCCTAGGGACAGGGATAAACTGTTTTTT,CSPRDRDKLFF
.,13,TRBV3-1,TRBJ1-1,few,TGTGCCAGCAGCCAACTAGGGAACACTGAAGCTTTCTTT,CASSQLGNTEAFF